A single sample gave rise to the 26 T cell receptor beta chains below, sequenced in a study of regulatory T cells in long-lasting Graves disease. iRepertoire HTBI primers and Arm-PCR of CDR3 regions built TCR beta libraries. TCRdb independently ran MiXCR on the multiplex PCR reads; one entry per CDR3 protein. The table records 350,000 to 450,000 distinct CDR3 sequences, around 21% of them present only once. Time point of the sample: persistent/refractory GD, antithyroid drugs over 5 years with positive TRAb. PBMC-derived RNA was used for the TCR library. The sample here was peripheral blood mononuclear cells (PBMCs), taken when the disease was refractory, from a patient treated with antithyroid drugs. The source of these receptors is a female donor with Graves disease.

This clonotype was seen at least ten times. The chain employs TRBV6-5 and TRBJ2-2, with a weak D call TRBD2 (5 bases). The V and J ends lost 4 bases and 0 bases respectively, with 12 bases between them. This CDR3 contains 16 residues. The V gene's germline CDR1 is MNHEY and CDR2 SVGAGI. Here the CDR3 reads CASSSGERPNTGELFF. The DNA for the CDR3 is TGTGCCAGCAGTTCCGGGGAACGGCCGAACACCGGGGAGCTGTTTTTT.

This clonotype was seen ten or more times. CDR3 protein: CASSLAQGIDQPQHF. For the CDR3, the DNA is TGTGCCAGCAGTTTAGCACAGGGTATCGATCAGCCCCAGCATTTT. The chain links TRBV12-3 or TRBV12-4 to TRBJ1-5; a possible D gene is TRBD1 (6 bases). V was pared by 0 bases and J by 5 bases, with 11 bases between. The CDR3 is 15 residues long.

The V and J genes are TRBV2 and TRBJ1-1, with D possibly matching TRBD1 (5 bases). V was cut by 6 bases and J by 4 bases, with 12 bases left in between. This CDR3 is built from 13 residues. Germline V gene data show CDR1 as SNHLY and CDR2 as FYNNEI. CDR3 bases: TGTGCCAGCAGCCGGGACGTAACCACTGAAGCTTTCTTT. Protein sequence: CASSRDVTTEAFF.

The chain uses TRBV12-3 or TRBV12-4 and TRBJ2-1; 7 positions match TRBD2. This CDR3 has 14 amino acids. The J segment lost 7 bases and the V segment lost 3 bases, leaving 6 bases of the junction unmatched. Here the CDR3 DNA reads TGTGCCAGCAGTTTGGCGGGAGAGTCTAATGAGCAGTTCTTC. This sequence encodes CASSLAGESNEQFF.

This chain links TRBV5-1 with TRBJ2-7; the D gene is possibly TRBD2 (5 bases). The CDR3 runs 16 residues. Germline CDR1 reads SGHRS; CDR2 reads YFSETQ. V was pared by 0 bases and J by 1 base, with 14 bases between. CDR3: CASSLDPGMSSYEQYF. CDR3 coding DNA: TGCGCCAGCAGCTTGGATCCCGGGATGAGTTCCTACGAGCAGTACTTC.

The table lists this clonotype with many counts. This rearrangement joins TRBV28 to TRBJ2-5; 13 nucleotides match TRBD2. Germline V lookup: CDR1 MDHEN, CDR2 SYDVKM. The CDR3 has 18 amino acids. The V and J ends lost 5 bases and 3 bases, in that order; junction bases with no gene match: 12. The CDR3 region is CASSPTRTSGSMEETQYF. CDR3 DNA sequence: TGTGCCAGCAGTCCGACCCGGACTAGCGGGAGTATGGAAGAGACCCAGTACTTC.

This rearrangement joins TRBV15 to TRBJ2-4; possibly TRBD2 for D (6 bases). Germline CDR1 LNHNV, CDR2 YYDKDF (reference sequence). The CDR3 loop spans 19 amino acids. With 2 bases removed from V and 9 bases from J, the gap between germline ends came to 29 bases. In DNA form, the CDR3 reads TGTGCCACCAGCAGAACAGATTGGGAAGGTGGCGGGAACAATCTCATTCAGTACTTC. Its protein product is CATSRTDWEGGGNNLIQYF.

The chain uses TRBV5-6 and TRBJ1-4; D remains ambiguous. Trimming took 4 bases from V and 4 from J, leaving 11 bases between them. This CDR3 is built from 14 residues. Germline CDR1 and CDR2: SGHDT and YYEEEE. CDR3 residues: CASSIRSSNEKLFF. CDR3 bases: TGTGCCAGCAGCATCCGGTCGAGTAATGAAAAACTGTTTTTT.

This clonotype was seen a handful of times. This chain's CDR3 is CASSSLGGTGPGELFF. The DNA of the CDR3 is TGCGCCAGCAGCTCACTGGGAGGTACAGGCCCCGGGGAGCTGTTTTTT. This chain uses TRBV5-1 with TRBJ2-2, with D tentatively TRBD2 (6 bases). Germline loops: CDR1 SGHRS, CDR2 YFSETQ. Trimming pared 3 bases from V and 6 bases from J, leaving 18 bases between. The CDR3 covers 16 residues.

Ten or more counts support this clonotype. The CDR3 nucleotides read TGTGCCAGCAGCCCCCCCGGAACCGAGACCCAGTACTTC. It codes for CASSPPGTETQYF. The V call is TRBV7-9, the J call TRBJ2-5; D unresolved. V shed 5 bases and J shed 5 bases, with 12 bases lying between them. Germline V gene sequence: CDR1 SEHNR, CDR2 FQNEAQ (reference sequence). The CDR3 is 13 amino acids.

There are many counts of this clonotype. The V call is TRBV11-2, the J call TRBJ2-2, with D maybe TRBD2 (5 bases). CDR3 length equals 14 residues. Germline CDR1 and CDR2: SGHAT and FQNNGV. With 1 base removed from V and 12 bases from J, the gap between germline ends came to 15 bases. The CDR3: CASSLVVTPGKLFF. CDR3 nucleotide sequence: TGTGCCAGCAGCTTAGTTGTCACACCGGGGAAGCTGTTTTTT. Filled out from reference TRBV11-2 and TRBJ2-2, the complete variable domain reads EAGVAQSPRYKIIEKRQSVAFWCNPISGHATLYWYQQILGQGPKLLIQFQNNGVVDDSQLPKDRFSAERLKGVDSTLKIQPAKLEDSAVYLCASSLVVTPGKLFFGEGSRLTVL.

The table lists this clonotype with many counts. A read error may produce the germline difference seen at one junction end. V usage is TRBV4-3 and J usage is TRBJ2-4, with a weak D call TRBD2 (6 bases). This CDR3 has 14 amino acids. Per germline, CDR1 LGHNA and CDR2 YSLEER. Written as DNA, the CDR3 is TGTGCCAGCAGCCAGGGACTAGCCAAAAACATTCAGTACTTC. It yields the protein CASSQGLAKNIQYF.

This clonotype was seen a handful of times. The chain couples TRBV19 to TRBJ1-5, with unresolved D. CDR1 and CDR2 (germline): LNHDA, SQIVND (reference sequence). The CDR3 has 14 amino acids. V was trimmed by 3 bases and J by 5 bases, leaving 11 bases between them. The CDR3 reads CASSMLGRYQPQHF. The DNA for the CDR3 is TGTGCCAGTAGTATGCTTGGGAGGTATCAGCCCCAGCATTTT.

This chain links TRBV28 with TRBJ1-4; perhaps TRBD1 as D (6 bases). The length of the CDR3 is 14 residues. The V and J ends lost 5 bases and 14 bases respectively, with 21 bases between them. Germline V gives CDR1 MDHEN, CDR2 SYDVKM. CDR3 sequence (DNA): TGTGCCAGCAGTCCACCTGGGGGGGGCCAAGTGCTGTTTTTT. Translated: CASSPPGGGQVLFF.

This clonotype was detected many times. The chain has TRBV28 and TRBJ1-6; D is undetermined. CDR1 and CDR2 (germline): MDHEN, SYDVKM. V gave up 5 bases and J gave up 5 bases, with 10 bases separating them. This CDR3 is 14 amino acids long. CDR3 coding DNA: TGTGCCAGCAGTGACCCCTATGATAATTCACCCCTCCACTTT. Protein: CASSDPYDNSPLHF.

This clonotype was counted between two and nine times. This chain uses TRBV27 with TRBJ2-2, with D perhaps assigned TRBD1 or TRBD2 (6 bases each). Trimming removed 5 bases at V and 7 bases at J, with 14 bases between. The CDR3 consists of 14 residues. Germline V gene sequence: CDR1 MNHEY, CDR2 SMNVEV (reference sequence). CDR3 sequence: CASSPWGAHGELFF. The CDR3 nucleotides read TGTGCCAGCAGTCCATGGGGGGCGCACGGGGAGCTGTTTTTT.

At least ten counts were recorded for this clonotype. The V and J genes are TRBV11-2 and TRBJ2-2; the D gene is possibly TRBD1 (6 bases). The V end was cut by 1 base, the J end by 6 bases, with 12 bases between. This CDR3 has 15 residues. Germline V gene lookup returns CDR1 SGHAT and CDR2 FQNNGV. CDR3 DNA: TGTGCCAGCAGCTTAGTACCGACAGGACCCGGGGAGCTGTTTTTT. This codes for CASSLVPTGPGELFF.

This clonotype was observed a few times. The chain employs TRBV29-1 and TRBJ2-7, with D perhaps matching TRBD1 or TRBD2 (6 bases each). Between the trimmed V and J ends, which lost 2 bases and 9 bases, there was a span of 23 bases. Germline V gene data show CDR1 as SQVTM and CDR2 as ANQGSEA. The CDR3 has 15 amino acids. The CDR3 nucleotides read TGCAGCGTTGAACTATTGGGGGGCGGTTCATTCGGGCAGTACTTC. Translation gives CSVELLGGGSFGQYF.

This clonotype was detected ten times or more. The chain uses TRBV10-3 and TRBJ2-7, with TRBD2 matching 13 bases. CDR1 is ENHRY and CDR2 is SYGVKD in the germline V gene. The CDR3 loop spans 14 amino acids. After removal of 9 bases from V and 4 bases from J, the junction contained 6 bases not matched to a gene. The chain's CDR3 is CAMRRTSGSYEQYF. The CDR3 region has the DNA TGTGCCATGAGGAGGACTAGCGGGAGTTACGAGCAGTACTTC.

This clonotype was recorded at least ten times. The V call is TRBV6-2 or TRBV6-3, the J call TRBJ1-2; 8 nucleotides agree with TRBD1. CDR3 length: 13 residues. Losses at the gene ends were 4 bases for V and 8 bases for J; bases not matched to a gene: 6. Germline V gives CDR1 MNHEY, CDR2 SVGEGT. CDR3 DNA sequence: TGTGCCAGCAGTTTTTGGACAGGGAACGGCTACACCTTC. Protein: CASSFWTGNGYTF.

This clonotype appeared a few times. Since a much larger clone is just one base distant, this may be a read error. This chain connects TRBV15 to TRBJ1-4, with D possibly TRBD1 on 6 matching bases. Germline values: CDR1 LNHNV, CDR2 YYDKDF (reference sequence). The CDR3 totals 15 residues. Here the CDR3 reads CATSRVGTNTEKPFF. In DNA form, the CDR3 reads TGTGCCACCAGCAGAGTTGGGACAAACACCGAAAAACCGTTTTTT.

The V gene is TRBV27, the J gene TRBJ2-5; TRBD1 agrees at 7 bases. J gave up 5 bases and V 3 bases, and 9 bases lay outside the gene matches. The V gene's germline CDR1 is MNHEY and CDR2 SMNVEV (reference sequence). The CDR3 is made up of 15 amino acids. CDR3 DNA sequence: TGTGCCAGCAGTTTTTTAGCAGGGGGTGAGGAGACCCAGTACTTC. Its protein product is CASSFLAGGEETQYF.

This clonotype was recorded many times. The CDR3 bases are TGTGCCATCAGCGGCTTGCAAGCGGGAGCCTCCTACGAGCAGTACTTC. Translated, it gives CAISGLQAGASYEQYF. This rearrangement joins TRBV10-3 to TRBJ2-7, with TRBD2 matching 8 bases. Germline V CDR1 and CDR2: ENHRY, SYGVKD. The CDR3 loop spans 16 amino acids. The V segment lost 6 bases and the J segment 0 bases; nucleotides outside the gene matches: 10.

This clonotype was picked up a small number of times. The chain uses TRBV30 and TRBJ1-1; D possibly corresponds to TRBD1 (5 bases). The germline V and J ends were trimmed by 3 bases and 8 bases, with 10 bases remaining between them. CDR1 and CDR2 (germline): GTSNPN, SVGIG (reference sequence). The CDR3 contains 11 residues. CDR3 region: CAWSYDREAFF. The CDR3 DNA follows: TGTGCCTGGAGCTACGACAGAGAAGCTTTCTTT.

This clonotype appeared a few times. The V call is TRBV7-6, the J call TRBJ2-7; 11 positions agree with TRBD2. J was trimmed by 6 bases and V by 5 bases; bases with no gene match: 6. Germline V gene data show CDR1 as SGHVS and CDR2 as FNYEAQ. The CDR3 spans 14 residues. CDR3 sequence: CASSNTSGGLEQYF. Here the CDR3 DNA reads TGTGCCAGCAGCAACACTAGCGGGGGACTCGAGCAGTACTTC.

This clonotype was counted at least ten times. This chain connects TRBV28 to TRBJ2-7; D tentatively fits TRBD1 or TRBD2 (5 bases each). Looked up from germline, CDR1 is MDHEN and CDR2 is SYDVKM. The CDR3 runs to 15 residues. Trimming left V 5 bases short and J 2 bases short, with 16 bases between. The CDR3 here is CASSPSSRVPYEQYF. The CDR3 DNA follows: TGTGCCAGCAGTCCCTCTAGCAGGGTCCCCTACGAGCAGTACTTC.